This T cell receptor beta chain appears in the sequencing data of a study of blood T cell repertoires in COVID-19 (dated by TCRdb to 2019 to 2021). Regarding the study in general: Collaborator samples came from the United States, Italy and Spain and covered acute and convalescent phases of COVID-19. The material from the prospective study consisted of cDNA or gDNA derived from T cells, B-cell-depleted T cells, or PBMCs. Deeply sampled blood TCRbeta repertoires from subjects exposed to, actively infected with, or recovered from COVID-19 were included in the dataset. A freely available public database, intended as a resource for researchers studying the immune response to SARS-CoV-2, is where the repertoires were released. Samples came from the ongoing ImmuneRACE study (first 160 participants) plus 1,254 subjects from 6 global collaborators. Nearly every sample came with metadata listing a de-identified subject ID, COVID-19 status, age in years and sex. Where available, HLA class I and class II types were taken from metadata supplied by the sample provider and were not determined by assay-based typing. Broad study findings and their caveats: The amount of clinical and demographic metadata varied by source and participant and was provided uncurated.

Relative to germline, V is missing 10 bases and J is missing 0 bases, with 7 bases of the junction outside any gene match. The CDR3 holds 15 amino acids from the cysteine to the phenylalanine. Only CDR3 DNA remains: 45 bases, in frame from the first base. CDR1 and CDR2 were assigned from the germline V gene as SNHLY and FYNNEI. TCRbeta CDR3 regions were amplified from genomic DNA by means of the immunoSEQ Assay, a bias-controlled multiplex PCR. For the original study's pipeline: Within the assay, amplification of reference gene primers was used to estimate how many nucleated cells each sample contained. To quantify the absolute abundance of each unique TCRbeta CDR3 rearrangement, sequence reads were collapsed and filtered. For each sample, productive Simpson clonality was calculated as the square root of Simpson's diversity index over productive rearrangements. TCRdb limited this immuneACCESS table to in-frame rearrangements with V and J called. A share of clones is missing; checked studies link under half to unresolved V genes, and the rest is unexplained. That table furnishes V, J and clone size, whereas the DNA furnished D and trimming. Here the sample has 200,000 to 300,000 clones; approximately 86% occur a single time. 0.7% of the sample lies in the top ten.

Collaborating institutions collected whole blood in K2EDTA tubes following their own protocols. Collaborator samples were shipped for TCRbeta analysis as frozen whole blood, isolated PBMCs, or DNA extracted from either sample type. This clone has just one count. Its recognized antigen is unknown. Base qualities are not provided; no much larger clone lies one nucleotide away. The chain is made from TRBV2 and TRBJ2-7, and TRBD2 aligns with 12 junction nucleotides. Sample: peripheral blood. The TCR originated in a human donor in a cohort sampled during active COVID-19. The bases read TGTGCCACCATGGGACTAGCGGGTAGCTCCTACGAGCAGTACTTC. Translation gives CATMGLAGSSYEQYF.